These 7 T cell receptor beta chains were sequenced from one sample in a study of T cell repertoires in cytomegalovirus infection. Using its own MiXCR run on the reads, TCRdb lists one record per CDR3 protein. The repertoire consists of hundreds of thousands of distinct CDR3 sequences, with 20% to 25% occurring once and the leading ten covering roughly 8%. The sequenced sample consisted of CD8+ T cells from PBMCs. These receptors were obtained from a human donor in good health (CMV status not recorded). Some clones in this sample may be carry-over from other donors' samples.

This chain connects TRBV28 to TRBJ1-6; no clear D. V lost 7 bases and J lost 0, with 10 bases in between. Looked up from germline, CDR1 is MDHEN and CDR2 is SYDVKM. This CDR3 contains 15 residues. The CDR3 DNA reads as TGTGCCAGCACGGCCGGAAACTCCTATAATTCACCCCTCCACTTT. This codes for CASTAGNSYNSPLHF. Filled out from reference TRBV28 and TRBJ1-6, the complete variable domain reads DVKVTQSSRYLVKRTGEKVFLECVQDMDHENMFWYRQDPGLGLRLIYFSYDVKMKEKGDIPEGYSVSREKKERFSLILESASTNQTSMYLCASTAGNSYNSPLHFGNGTRLTVT.

There are a few counts of this clonotype. The chain joins TRBV20-1 to TRBJ2-3, with a weak D call TRBD1 (6 bases). CDR3 size: 18 residues. V was clipped by 6 bases and J by 2 bases, with 27 bases between them. The germline V gene has CDR1 DFQATT and CDR2 SNEGSKA (reference sequence). CDR3 sequence (DNA): TGCAGTGCGTGTTGTGGGGGACAACAACGAGAAAACACAGATACGCAGTATTTT. Its translation: CSACCGGQQRENTDTQYF.

This chain connects TRBV6-6 to TRBJ2-1; perhaps D is TRBD1 or TRBD2 (5 bases each). This CDR3 region has 11 residues. Between the trimmed V and J ends, which lost 5 bases and 12 bases, there was a span of 11 bases. CDR1 MNHNY and CDR2 SVGAGI come from the germline V gene (reference sequence). The CDR3 nucleotides read TGTGCCAGCAGTACGGGGCTATTGCAGTTCTTC. Its protein is CASSTGLLQFF.

The CDR3 here is CASSTTHRGHEQFF. Written as DNA, the CDR3 is TGTGCCAGCAGCACCACACACAGGGGGCATGAGCAGTTCTTC. This chain connects TRBV6-2 or TRBV6-3 to TRBJ2-1; 9 bases align to TRBD1. CDR3 size: 14 residues. V lost 6 bases to trimming and J lost 8 bases; unmatched junction nucleotides: 8. The germline V gene has CDR1 MNHEY and CDR2 SVGEGT.

The table lists this clonotype with a few counts. The chain carries TRBV6-6 and TRBJ1-5, with TRBD1 as a possible D gene (5 bases). Germline loops: CDR1 MNHNY, CDR2 SVGAGI (reference sequence). The CDR3 has 14 residues. Trimming removed 2 bases from V and 7 bases from J, with 12 bases in between. The chain's CDR3 is CASSYPGPRQPQHF. CDR3 DNA sequence: TGTGCCAGCAGTTACCCAGGGCCCCGGCAGCCCCAGCATTTT.

This clonotype occurred a few times. V usage is TRBV7-9 and J usage is TRBJ2-5, with D uncertain. Between the trimmed V and J ends, which lost 1 base and 4 bases, there was a span of 13 bases. This CDR3 region has 15 residues. Germline CDR1 SEHNR, CDR2 FQNEAQ (reference sequence). The CDR3 is CASSLVSTLGETQYF. CDR3 nucleotide sequence: TGTGCCAGCAGCTTAGTATCGACTTTAGGAGAGACCCAGTACTTC.

This chain connects TRBV7-9 to TRBJ1-1, with D possibly TRBD1 on 5 matching bases. V lost 5 bases and J 6 bases, leaving 19 bases between the germline ends. The CDR3 loop spans 15 amino acids. The germline CDR1 and CDR2 sequences are SEHNR and FQNEAQ (reference sequence). The CDR3 loop is CASSASGGIVAEAFF. The CDR3 DNA sequence: TGTGCCAGCAGCGCTAGCGGGGGTATAGTAGCTGAAGCTTTCTTT.